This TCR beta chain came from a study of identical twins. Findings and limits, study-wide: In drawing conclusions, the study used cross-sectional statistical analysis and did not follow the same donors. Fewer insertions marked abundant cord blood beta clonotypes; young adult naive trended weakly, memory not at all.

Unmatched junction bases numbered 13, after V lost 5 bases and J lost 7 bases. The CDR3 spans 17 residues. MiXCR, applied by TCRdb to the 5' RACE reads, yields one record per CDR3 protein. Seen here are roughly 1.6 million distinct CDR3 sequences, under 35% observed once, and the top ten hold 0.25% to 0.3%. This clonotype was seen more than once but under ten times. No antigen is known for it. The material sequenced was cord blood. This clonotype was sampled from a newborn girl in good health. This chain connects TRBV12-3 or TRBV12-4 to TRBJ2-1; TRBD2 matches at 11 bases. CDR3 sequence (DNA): TGTGCCAGCAGTGCAGGGGGGAAGGGACTAGCGGTAAATGAGCAGTTCTTC. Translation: CASSAGGKGLAVNEQFF.